A selection of T cell receptor beta chains follows, all from one sample in a study of human T cells and chemical hapten exposure. TCRdb reanalysed the RACE reads using MiXCR and keeps one entry per CDR3 protein. The sample has 250,000 or so distinct CDR3 sequences; 7.5% to 8% are singletons. The source material was whole blood, sampled in connection with sensitization to the hapten diphenylcyclopropenone (DPC). The origin of the receptors is a man aged 18 to 29 with alopecia areata. Some clones in this sample may be carry-over from other donors' samples. CDR3s include the opening cysteine and the closing phenylalanine or tryptophan. Each record gives: J gene, clone size, V gene, D gene, CDR3 DNA, CDR3 protein. D genes are given only for firm matches. Clone size is given for some rows only: seen once, a few or many times, or a class if the clone is expanded.

TRBJ2-1,many,TRBV11-2,.,TGTGCCAGCAGCCCGACGGGGCGGCGGACCTCCTACAATGAGCAGTTCTTC,CASSPTGRRTSYNEQFF
TRBJ2-7,few,TRBV10-1,TRBD2,TGCGCCAGCAGTGATCCTCTAGCGGGGGCCGCCTACGAGCAGTACTTC,CASSDPLAGAAYEQYF
TRBJ1-4,few,TRBV7-9,.,TGTGCCAGCAGCTTCAGACAAGGAAATGAAAAACTGTTTTTT,CASSFRQGNEKLFF
TRBJ2-1,.,TRBV28,.,TGTGCCAGCGGGACTCTTAGCTCCTACAATGAGCAGTTCTTC,CASGTLSSYNEQFF
TRBJ2-1,.,TRBV20-1,TRBD1,TGCAGTGCTAGGACAGGGTTTTTCTACAATGAGCAGTTCTTC,CSARTGFFYNEQFF
TRBJ1-3,.,TRBV12-5,.,TGTGCTAGTGGTTTGGTAATCGGGGGAACCTCTGGAAACACCATATATTTT,CASGLVIGGTSGNTIYF
TRBJ2-3,.,TRBV10-3,.,TGTGCCATCGAACCTTCTGGGGCGGTTAGGTCAGATACGCAGTATTTT,CAIEPSGAVRSDTQYF
TRBJ1-2,many,TRBV9,.,TGTGCCAGCAGCGGGGACATATCTGACTATGGCTACACCTTC,CASSGDISDYGYTF
TRBJ1-1,many,TRBV5-1,.,TGCGCCAGCAGCTTGACGGGAGGCGTCACTGAAGCTTTCTTT,CASSLTGGVTEAFF
TRBJ2-2,.,TRBV7-2,.,TGTGCCAGCAGCCAAAGAGGGGGGCGCGTCGGGGAGCTGTTTTTT,CASSQRGGRVGELFF
TRBJ1-1,.,TRBV3-1,.,TGTGCCAGCAGCCCGTTCGTCGAGAACACTGAAGCTTTCTTT,CASSPFVENTEAFF
TRBJ2-7,many,TRBV5-1,TRBD1,TGCGCCAGCAGCGTGGGACAGGGGTCCGTGGAGCAGTACTTC,CASSVGQGSVEQYF
TRBJ2-2,.,TRBV5-1,TRBD2,TGCGCCAGCAGCTTAATTAGCGGGGCCAACACCGGGGAGCTGTTTTTT,CASSLISGANTGELFF
TRBJ2-7,few,TRBV12-3/TRBV12-4,.,TGTGCCAGCAGTTTAAACAGGAACTACGAGCAGTACTTC,CASSLNRNYEQYF
TRBJ2-4,many,TRBV9,.,TGTGCCAGCAGCGTAGATCAGGGCAAAAACATTCAGTACTTC,CASSVDQGKNIQYF
TRBJ2-3,many,TRBV11-2,.,TGTGCCAGCAGCAAAGCTACGTCACCTATAGGCACAGATACGCAGTATTTT,CASSKATSPIGTDTQYF
TRBJ1-1,.,TRBV9,TRBD1,TGTGCCAGCAGCCTTTACCGGACAGGGAACACTGAAGCTTTCTTT,CASSLYRTGNTEAFF
TRBJ2-3,few,TRBV20-1,TRBD2,TGCAGTGCTAGAGTGGGCGGGGGGGCAGATACGCAGTATTTT,CSARVGGGADTQYF
TRBJ2-5,many,TRBV10-3,.,TGTGCCATCAGTGGGGACTCTGAAGAGACCCAGTACTTC,CAISGDSEETQYF
TRBJ1-2,.,TRBV7-3,TRBD1,TGTGCCAGCAGCAACACAGGGGGCGTCGGCTATGGCTACACCTTC,CASSNTGGVGYGYTF
TRBJ1-1,many,TRBV7-2,TRBD1,TGTGCCAGCAGCCAAGGGACAGGACGGACTGAAGCTTTCTTT,CASSQGTGRTEAFF
TRBJ2-3,.,TRBV6-6,TRBD1,TGTGCCAGCAGAAAGGACAGGGAAGCTCATACGCAGTATTTT,CASRKDREAHTQYF
TRBJ1-1,once,TRBV27,TRBD1,TGTGCCAGCAGTTCCCCCGACAGGGGGAACACTGAAGCTTTCTTT,CASSSPDRGNTEAFF
TRBJ2-5,.,TRBV11-2,.,TGTGCCAGCAGCTTAGTGTTGACCCAGTACTTC,CASSLVLTQYF
TRBJ1-2,few,TRBV4-1,.,TGCGCCAGCAGCCAGATAACAGGGTATTATGGCTACACCTTC,CASSQITGYYGYTF
TRBJ2-5,few,TRBV9,TRBD2,TGTGCCAGCAGCGTAGGTGTGACTAGCGGGGGGACTCAAGAGACCCAGTACTTC,CASSVGVTSGGTQETQYF
TRBJ1-5,.,TRBV10-3,.,TGTGCCATCAAGTGGGGGGCGGACCAGCCCCAGCATTTT,CAIKWGADQPQHF
TRBJ2-5,.,TRBV7-8,TRBD1,TGTGCCAGCAGCTTACTGTTTATGAGACAGGGGGCACGAGAGACCCAGTACTTC,CASSLLFMRQGARETQYF
TRBJ2-5,.,TRBV5-1,.,TGCGCCAGCAGCACCGACAGCCTCCGAGAGACCCAGTACTTC,CASSTDSLRETQYF
TRBJ2-7,few,TRBV4-3,TRBD1,TGCGCCAGCAGCCAAGGACAGGGCTGGTCCGAGCAGTACTTC,CASSQGQGWSEQYF
TRBJ2-1,few,TRBV7-2,.,TGTGCCAGCAGCTTAGACGGGAATCGGGACAATGAGCAGTTCTTC,CASSLDGNRDNEQFF
TRBJ2-6,many,TRBV12-3/TRBV12-4,.,TGTGCCAGCAGTTTATTAGAAATCCTGACTTTC,CASSLLEILTF
TRBJ2-3,.,TRBV7-9,.,TGTGCCAGCAGTTTGGACCAAAAGCCAGATACGCAGTATTTT,CASSLDQKPDTQYF
TRBJ2-3,.,TRBV6-6,.,TGTGCCAGCAGTTACTCGCGGCTCACAGATACGCAGTATTTT,CASSYSRLTDTQYF
TRBJ1-4,few,TRBV7-2,TRBD1,TGTGCCAGCAGCCTAGGGGGCATGGGTGAAAAACTGTTTTTT,CASSLGGMGEKLFF
TRBJ1-3,.,TRBV29-1,.,TGCAGCGTCGAGGACGGTGACTCTGGAAACACCATATATTTT,CSVEDGDSGNTIYF
TRBJ2-3,.,TRBV4-1,.,TGCGCCAGCAGCCAAGGTGGGGGGGCAGTGCCAGATACGCAGTATTTT,CASSQGGGAVPDTQYF
TRBJ1-1,.,TRBV4-1,.,TGCGCCAGCAGCAACCACCCGAAACGAGGCGCCGGGGTGCACACTGAAGCTTTCTTT,CASSNHPKRGAGVHTEAFF
TRBJ2-1,many,TRBV5-1,.,TGCGCCAGCAGCTTGCGTTCCCCGAGGGATGAGCAGTTCTTC,CASSLRSPRDEQFF
TRBJ2-7,.,TRBV7-2,.,TGTGCCAGCAGCTCGGGCCAGTACTACTACGAGCAGTACTTC,CASSSGQYYYEQYF
TRBJ1-3,few,TRBV28,.,TGTGCCAGCAGCCCACGAGTCCCTGGAAACACCATATATTTT,CASSPRVPGNTIYF
TRBJ2-1,many,TRBV7-9,TRBD1,TGTGCCAGCAGCCCGACAGGGGCGGGGGAGCAGTTCTTC,CASSPTGAGEQFF
TRBJ2-1,few,TRBV29-1,TRBD1,TGCAGCGTGGACCGGACAGGGCAGTACAATGAGCAGTTCTTC,CSVDRTGQYNEQFF
TRBJ2-1,few,TRBV9,TRBD2,TGTGCCAGCAGCGTAGAGATCGGGGGAGGGTCTCACAATGAGCAGTTCTTC,CASSVEIGGGSHNEQFF
TRBJ1-6,many,TRBV6-2/TRBV6-3,TRBD1,TGTGCCAGCAGCTGGGGACAGCAGACCTATAATTCACCCCTCCACTTT,CASSWGQQTYNSPLHF
TRBJ2-1,.,TRBV7-2,.,TGTGCCAGCAGCTTTAGTGTGAGTCCATGGGTAAAGAAGTTCTTC,CASSFSVSPWVKKFF
TRBJ1-5,.,TRBV20-1,TRBD1,TGCAGTGCTACTCGAGCCGGGACAGGTTTACTTCTTAGCAATCAGCCCCAGCATTTT,CSATRAGTGLLLSNQPQHF